The TCR beta chain described here comes from a study of shared clonotypes between healthy human individuals. About 32,000 T cell genomes (about 300 ng DNA) went into each PBMC replicate. The protocol was immunoSEQ multiplex PCR, while the TCRdb copy is restricted to in-frame clones and leaves out a portion. The sample includes 500,000 to 650,000 clones, 70% to 80% of them seen just once. The CDR3 length is 14 residues. The V gene lost 5 bases and the J gene lost 5 bases, with 15 bases spanning the gap. Germline V lookup: CDR1 SGHVS, CDR2 FQNEAQ. To note about this clone: What it binds is unknown.

Study-level points and caveats: Genetic and exposure-history diversity was limited by the small donor number.

This chain joins TRBV7-8 and TRBJ2-5; no reliable D call. The specimen was PBMCs. This TCR was recovered from a woman aged 40-49 years in good health. Some clones in this sample may be carry-over from other donors' samples. CDR3 in DNA: TGTGCCAGCAGCCGTCGTCGTACCGGGGAGACCCAGTACTTC. Encoded protein: CASSRRRTGETQYF.